Listed here are 29 T cell receptor beta chains from one sample, sequenced in a study of blood T cell repertoires in COVID-19. This table comes from immunoSEQ multiplex PCR, and its TCRdb copy is limited to in-frame clones, with some not included. Of roughly 410,000 clones listed, about 89% are singletons. Sequenced material: peripheral blood. The receptor source for this set is a woman between 35 and 50 years old with COVID-19, enrolled during active disease.

The V call is TRBV29-1, the J call TRBJ2-1; TRBD2 agrees at 13 bases. CDR1 and CDR2 from the germline V gene are SQVTM and ANQGSEA. CDR3 size: 17 residues. The trim removed 2 bases at V and 4 bases at J, leaving 8 bases unmatched. CDR3: CSVEPGTSGVVYNEQFF. Here the CDR3 DNA reads TGCAGCGTTGAACCGGGGACTAGCGGGGTGGTTTACAATGAGCAGTTCTTC.

V gene TRBV7-2 combines with J gene TRBJ2-7; no reliable D call. CDR3 size: 13 residues. Trimming stripped 3 bases from V and 6 bases from J, with 12 bases between. CDR1 and CDR2 (germline): SGHTA, FQGNSA. Here the CDR3 reads CASSFVRPGEQYF. The DNA for the CDR3 is TGTGCCAGCAGCTTTGTCCGGCCAGGCGAGCAGTACTTC.

This chain links TRBV3-1 (or the pseudogene TRBV3-2) with TRBJ2-7, with D perhaps matching TRBD1 (5 bases). The length of the CDR3 is 14 residues. The V gene's germline CDR1 is LGHDT and CDR2 YNNKEL (reference sequence). V was shortened by 4 bases and J by 3 bases, with 13 bases between the two germline ends. The CDR3 is CASSPLGHDYEQYF. The DNA for the CDR3 is TGTGCCAGCAGCCCTCTGGGGCATGACTACGAGCAGTACTTC.

V is TRBV4-3 and J is TRBJ1-3; 9 nucleotides align to TRBD1. This CDR3 has 18 residues. The V segment lost 5 bases and the J segment 4 bases; nucleotides outside the gene matches: 15. CDR1 and CDR2 (germline): LGHNA, YSLEER. The CDR3 region is CASSTLPLQGAGGNTIYF. CDR3 bases: TGCGCCAGCAGCACACTCCCGCTACAGGGGGCAGGAGGAAACACCATATATTTT.

The chain links TRBV7-9 to TRBJ1-2; no definite D call. The CDR3 runs to 13 residues. Germline CDR1 reads SEHNR; CDR2 reads FQNEAQ (reference sequence). The germline V and J ends were trimmed by 5 bases and 2 bases, with 9 bases remaining between them. The CDR3 DNA reads as TGTGCCAGCAGCGATACAGTGAACTATGGCTACACCTTC. Protein product: CASSDTVNYGYTF.

This sequence joins TRBV19 and TRBJ1-4; TRBD1 matches at 8 bases. This CDR3 region has 15 residues. Germline-derived CDR1 and CDR2 are LNHDA and SQIVND (reference sequence). After removal of 2 bases from V and 8 bases from J, the junction contained 7 bases not matched to a gene. The CDR3: CASSIPGRQGEKLFF. Here the CDR3 DNA reads TGTGCCAGTAGTATACCCGGAAGACAGGGGGAAAAACTGTTTTTT.

The chain combines TRBV6-5 with TRBJ1-2, with D unresolved. Germline CDR1 reads MNHEY; CDR2 reads SVGAGI. Trimming removed 2 bases from V and 7 bases from J, with 8 bases in between. The CDR3 length is 12 residues. In DNA form, the CDR3 reads TGTGCCAGCAGTTACGGCGGCTCTGGCTACACCTTC. It specifies CASSYGGSGYTF.

V is TRBV5-8 and J is TRBJ2-5; 12 nucleotides agree with TRBD1. Germline V gene lookup returns CDR1 SGHTS and CDR2 YDEGEE. The length of the CDR3 is 17 residues. V lost 4 bases to trimming and J lost 5 bases; unmatched junction nucleotides: 12. The CDR3 loop reads CASSPRRGQGARETQYF. For the CDR3, the DNA is TGTGCCAGCAGCCCCAGAAGGGGACAGGGGGCGCGGGAGACCCAGTACTTC. Complete variable domain (other parts from reference TRBV5-8 and TRBJ2-5): EAGVTQSPTHLIKTRGQQATLRCSPISGHTSVYWYQQALGLGLQFLLWYDEGEERNRGNFPPRFSGRQFPNYSSELNVNALELEDSALYLCASSPRRGQGARETQYFGPGTRLLVL.

V usage is TRBV3-1 (or the pseudogene TRBV3-2) and J usage is TRBJ1-2, with D perhaps TRBD1 (6 bases). Germline lookup yields CDR1 LGHDT and CDR2 YNNKEL (reference sequence). The CDR3 covers 13 residues. Trimming removed 3 bases from V and 6 bases from J, with 11 bases in between. CDR3 nucleotide sequence: TGTGCCAGCAGCCACCAGGGGCCTAATGGCTACACCTTC. Amino acid sequence: CASSHQGPNGYTF.

The chain carries TRBV19 and TRBJ1-1; the D is unclear. Trimming took 3 bases from V and 6 from J, leaving 17 bases between them. The CDR3 contains 15 residues. The germline V gene encodes CDR1 LNHDA and CDR2 SQIVND (reference sequence). The CDR3 sequence: CASSMAGGYSPEAFF. CDR3 coding DNA: TGTGCCAGTAGTATGGCAGGAGGGTATTCACCTGAAGCTTTCTTT.

The chain has TRBV30 and TRBJ1-1; D gene unclear. In germline, CDR1 is GTSNPN, CDR2 SVGIG (reference sequence). The CDR3 totals 16 residues. V lost 8 bases to trimming and J lost 1 base, with 23 bases between them. The CDR3, as DNA: TGTGCCCGCAGGCGGAGGCAAAATACTCCGAACACTGAAGCTTTCTTT. It encodes CARRRRQNTPNTEAFF.

The rearrangement uses TRBV5-4 and TRBJ2-7; the match to TRBD1 covers 11 bases. This CDR3 contains 15 residues. The germline V gene has CDR1 SGHNT and CDR2 YYREEE (reference sequence). The trim removed 0 bases at V and 4 bases at J, leaving 3 bases unmatched. The chain's CDR3 is CASSLGTGGLYEQYF. The CDR3 bases are TGTGCCAGCAGCTTGGGGACAGGGGGCCTATACGAGCAGTACTTC.

The V and J genes are TRBV6-2 or TRBV6-3 and TRBJ2-5; 13 positions match TRBD2. With 4 bases clipped from V and 5 bases from J, the junction kept 10 bases outside the gene matches. The CDR3 has 17 amino acids. In germline, CDR1 is MNHEY, CDR2 SVGEGT. CDR3 amino acids: CASSFRLAGGPGETQYF. The CDR3 DNA sequence: TGTGCCAGCAGTTTCCGACTAGCGGGAGGCCCCGGGGAGACCCAGTACTTC.

This clone was seen a few times. The chain recombines TRBV4-1 with TRBJ2-3, with TRBD2 identical over 7 bases. Germline V gives CDR1 MGHRA, CDR2 YSYEKL. The CDR3 covers 16 residues. V shed 1 base and J 4 bases; nucleotides not matched to a gene: 8. In DNA form, the CDR3 reads TGCGCCAGCAGCCAAGGGACTAGACTATCTTCAGATACGCAGTATTTT. It specifies CASSQGTRLSSDTQYF.

A few counts support this clone. V usage is TRBV4-2 and J usage is TRBJ2-1; D is perhaps TRBD2 (6 bases). The CDR3 loop spans 15 amino acids. Trimming stripped 2 bases from V and 9 bases from J, with 17 bases between. Germline-derived CDR1 and CDR2 are LGHNA and YNFKEQ. CDR3 sequence reads: CASSQTGTGFSEQFF. CDR3 sequence (DNA): TGTGCCAGCAGCCAAACCGGGACTGGTTTTAGTGAGCAGTTCTTC.

This sequence joins TRBV5-1 and TRBJ2-1; tentative D call: TRBD1 (5 bases). Germline assignment: CDR1 SGHRS and CDR2 YFSETQ. The CDR3 sequence is 16 residues long. Trimming stripped 0 bases from V and 0 bases from J, with 10 bases between. CDR3 in DNA: TGCGCCAGCAGCTTGGCCGGACAAAGCTCCTACAATGAGCAGTTCTTC. As protein: CASSLAGQSSYNEQFF.

The rearrangement links TRBV27 to TRBJ2-7, with a weak D call TRBD1 (6 bases). Germline V gene sequence: CDR1 MNHEY, CDR2 SMNVEV (reference sequence). With 5 bases removed from V and 0 bases from J, the gap between germline ends came to 14 bases. The CDR3 sequence is 15 residues long. The CDR3 DNA is TGTGCCAGCAGTCCCCTGGGACAAACCTCCTACGAGCAGTACTTC. Translated, it gives CASSPLGQTSYEQYF.

The chain uses TRBV27 and TRBJ1-2; 10 bases map to TRBD1. This CDR3 region has 14 residues. The V gene's germline CDR1 is MNHEY and CDR2 SMNVEV (reference sequence). V shed 4 bases, J shed 8 bases, and the junction held 7 bases outside the gene matches. The CDR3 nucleotides read TGTGCCAGCAGTTACGGGACAGGGGTCGGCGGCTACACCTTC. This gives the protein CASSYGTGVGGYTF.

The V and J genes are TRBV6-4 and TRBJ2-3; D might be TRBD2 (6 bases). Germline V gene lookup returns CDR1 MRHNA and CDR2 SNTAGT. The CDR3 is 13 residues long. V lost 5 bases to trimming and J lost 5 bases, with 11 bases between them. The CDR3 reads CASSRRAEDTQYF. CDR3 in DNA: TGTGCCAGCAGTAGGAGGGCCGAAGATACGCAGTATTTT.

The V gene is TRBV6-5, the J gene TRBJ1-1, with D maybe TRBD1 (5 bases). Germline V gives CDR1 MNHEY, CDR2 SVGAGI. The CDR3 loop spans 12 amino acids. V gave up 0 bases and J gave up 8 bases, with 7 bases separating them. CDR3 coding DNA: TGTGCCAGCAGTTACTCAAGGGGCGAAGCTTTCTTT. Translating gives CASSYSRGEAFF.

The V and J genes are TRBV7-9 and TRBJ1-1; a possible D gene is TRBD1 (5 bases). V was shortened by 10 bases and J by 0 bases, with 12 bases between the two germline ends. CDR1 and CDR2 (germline): SEHNR, FQNEAQ (reference sequence). The CDR3 consists of 13 residues. CDR3 amino acids: CATSRGLNTEAFF. The CDR3 DNA is TGTGCCACTAGTCGGGGGTTGAACACTGAAGCTTTCTTT.

The chain joins TRBV6-5 to TRBJ1-1; no definite D call. This CDR3 has 13 amino acids. V lost 5 bases, J lost 7 bases, and 14 bases lay in between. The germline V gene encodes CDR1 MNHEY and CDR2 SVGAGI. CDR3 loop: CASSLNEGGEAFF. Here the CDR3 DNA reads TGTGCCAGCAGTCTTAACGAAGGCGGTGAAGCTTTCTTT.

The chain links TRBV30 to TRBJ1-1; 9 nucleotides agree with TRBD1. The CDR3 has 15 residues. Germline V gene sequence: CDR1 GTSNPN, CDR2 SVGIG (reference sequence). V shed 1 base and J 3 bases; nucleotides not matched to a gene: 6. The CDR3 DNA is TGTGCCTGGAGTGCGACAGGGGGATGGGACACTGAAGCTTTCTTT. Protein sequence: CAWSATGGWDTEAFF.

The J gene is TRBJ2-7, the V gene TRBV5-1; no firm D call. This CDR3 contains 14 residues. Germline CDR1 is SGHRS and CDR2 is YFSETQ. The V end was cut by 4 bases, the J end by 2 bases, with 13 bases between. The CDR3 loop is CASSVAGDPYEQYF. CDR3 DNA: TGCGCCAGCAGCGTGGCAGGCGATCCCTACGAGCAGTACTTC.

This chain connects TRBV4-3 to TRBJ1-1; D call uncertain. Trimming removed 0 bases at V and 4 bases at J, with 12 bases between. Germline CDR1 reads LGHNA; CDR2 reads YSLEER. This CDR3 is 15 amino acids long. DNA for the CDR3: TGCGCCAGCAGCCAAGACCGGCTAGGGAGCACTGAAGCTTTCTTT. Encoded protein: CASSQDRLGSTEAFF.

The CDR3 sequence is CASSPTGYEQYF. The CDR3 nucleotides read TGTGCCAGCAGTCCGACAGGCTACGAGCAGTACTTC. The V call is TRBV7-2, the J call TRBJ2-7, with D perhaps TRBD1 (6 bases). V shed 6 bases and J shed 3 bases, with 9 bases lying between them. The CDR3 runs to 12 residues. CDR1 is SGHTA and CDR2 is FQGNSA in the germline V gene.

The V call is TRBV5-6, the J call TRBJ2-7, with D possibly matching TRBD1 (6 bases). This CDR3 comprises 13 residues. The germline V gene has CDR1 SGHDT and CDR2 YYEEEE. V was cut by 1 base and J by 3 bases, with 8 bases left in between. The DNA for the CDR3 is TGTGCCAGCAGCTTGCAGGGGCGCTACGAGCAGTACTTC. Its protein is CASSLQGRYEQYF.

V and J are TRBV9 and TRBJ2-7, with 8 bases lining up with TRBD1. V shed 4 bases, J shed 2 bases, and the junction held 8 bases outside the gene matches. The CDR3 contains 15 residues. Per germline, CDR1 SGDLS and CDR2 YYNGEE. This CDR3 reads CASSPRQGTTYEQYF. CDR3 coding DNA: TGTGCCAGCAGCCCTCGACAGGGGACAACCTACGAGCAGTACTTC.

In DNA form, the CDR3 reads TGTGCCATCAGTGACCCAGGGGTTGGCACTGAAGCTTTCTTT. Translating gives CAISDPGVGTEAFF. The chain is built from TRBV10-3 and TRBJ1-1; maybe TRBD1 (6 bases). V lost 3 bases to trimming and J lost 4 bases, with 12 bases between them. Germline CDR1 ENHRY, CDR2 SYGVKD. The CDR3 sequence is 14 residues long.